Here is one TCR beta chain with its context. Libraries were prepared by immunoSEQ multiplex PCR; TCRdb keeps only in-frame clonotypes and omits some of them. This table holds around 200,000 clones, 70% to 90% found once. This sample stems from a study of blood T cell repertoires in COVID-19. The CDR3 totals 17 residues. V dropped 6 bases and J dropped 0; count of bases not matched to a gene: 11. Per germline, CDR1 MNHEY and CDR2 SVGEGT. This clonotype was sampled from a woman of 80 years or more with acute or convalescent COVID-19. Sequencing was done on a sample of peripheral blood. The chain uses TRBV6-2 or TRBV6-3 and TRBJ2-7; 10 positions agree with TRBD1. The CDR3 DNA reads TGTGCCAGCAGCCCGGGACAGGGGCGCCCCAGCTCCTACGAGCAGTACTTC. Translation: CASSPGQGRPSSYEQYF.